This TCR beta chain originates from a study of blood T cells in healthy people across ages. About the research overall: Capture by template switching was about one barcoded beta molecule per two T cells.

Details on this clonotype: The antigen is undetermined.

Study-wide results and limits: Unknown CMV status may confound age-related changes in expanded clones.

PCR was performed a second time for about 7 to 11 cycles using a sample-barcoded 5' primer and a J-beta primer mix. Using its own MiXCR run on the 5' RACE reads, TCRdb lists one record per CDR3 protein. Among fewer than 700,000 distinct CDR3 sequences listed, roughly two fifths were seen once. Sequenced material: blood. The receptor was derived from a man older than 75 in good health.

DNA of the CDR3: TGTGCCAGCAGCCGAGTAGGACAGGGCGCCACTGAAGCTTTCTTT. Translation: CASSRVGQGATEAFF. This chain joins TRBV4-2 and TRBJ1-1; 8 bases fit TRBD1. In germline, CDR1 is LGHNA, CDR2 YNFKEQ. The CDR3 is made up of 15 amino acids. The junction had 8 bases not matched to a gene; V was cut back by 4 bases and J by 4 bases.